Here is one T cell receptor beta chain with its context. Its specificity is unknown. It was by 5' RACE with UMI labels that the TRB cDNA libraries were prepared. TCRdb re-called the 5' RACE reads and shows each CDR3 protein once, DNA omitted. The sample totals tens of thousands of distinct CDR3 sequences. The record originates from a study of CXCR3-negative and CXCR3-positive naive CD8 T cells. Study conclusions and caveats: CXCR3-positive naive cells carried more hydrophobic TRB CDR3s than CXCR3-negative naive cells did. TRBV-TRBJ usage matched between naive CXCR3-negative and CXCR3-positive cells but not between memory cells.

The CDR3 sequence is 14 residues long. Germline assignment: CDR1 LGHNA and CDR2 YSLEER. Naive CD8+ T cells were CD45RO-CCR7+CD27+CD95-. J is TRBJ2-7 and V is TRBV4-3. Sample: naive CXCR3+ CD8+ T cells from blood. Subset specified: CD45RO-CCR7+CD27+CD95- naive CD8+ T cells expressing CXCR3 (TNR3+). This clonotype was obtained from a human donor in good health. Some clones in this sample may be carry-over from other donors' samples. CDR3 sequence reads: CASSQVHKAYEQYF.